The entry that follows covers one TCR beta chain sequence. This entry is derived from a study of cytomegalovirus exposure and HLA in healthy donors. In the PCR, 60 Vbeta and 13 Jbeta primers were used. Using immunoSEQ multiplex PCR, the repertoire was profiled, and TCRdb retains in-frame clones only, with some absent. The sample lists approximately 170,000 clones, just under 75% occurring once. This CDR3 comprises 14 residues. The V gene's germline CDR1 is LNHDA and CDR2 SQIVND (reference sequence). J lost 5 bases, V lost 6 bases, and 8 bases had no gene match. The TCR sequence derives from a woman in her 30s in good health and CMV-seropositive. The V gene is TRBV19, the J gene TRBJ2-3; 7 nucleotides match TRBD2. The sequenced sample was PBMCs. In nucleotides, the CDR3 is TGTGCCAGTAGGCGGAGGGAGGGCGGAGATACGCAGTATTTT. Its translation is CASRRREGGDTQYF. The whole variable domain, remainder taken from reference TRBV19 and TRBJ2-3, is DGGITQSPKYLFRKEGQNVTLSCEQNLNHDAMYWYRQDPGQGLRLIYYSQIVNDFQKGDIAEGYSVSREKKESFPLTVTSAQKNPTAFYLCASRRREGGDTQYFGPGTRLTVL.